The next 25 T cell receptor beta chains were all read from a single sample in a study of shared clonotypes between healthy human individuals. Using immunoSEQ multiplex PCR, the repertoire was profiled, and TCRdb retains in-frame clones only, with some absent. The sample has over a million clones, 96% seen once. Sequencing input: naive CD4+ T cells sorted from blood. Subset: CD45RA+ positively selected. The receptors here all came from a man younger than 45 in good health.

V and J are TRBV10-2 and TRBJ2-7; D is uncertain. In germline, CDR1 is WSHSY, CDR2 SAAADI. The V and J ends lost 4 bases and 9 bases respectively, with 10 bases between them. This CDR3 comprises 11 residues. In nucleotides, the CDR3 is TGCGCCAGCAGTGTAGCTACGACGCAGTACTTC. Its translation is CASSVATTQYF.

The gene calls are TRBV5-1 and TRBJ2-3; TRBD2 aligns across 10 bases. J lost 1 base, V lost 3 bases, and 5 bases had no gene match. Germline CDR1 SGHRS, CDR2 YFSETQ. The CDR3 has 16 residues. CDR3 coding DNA: TGCGCCAGCAGCTACGTGGGGACTAGCGGCACAGATACGCAGTATTTT. Translation gives CASSYVGTSGTDTQYF. Full variable domain (missing parts from reference TRBV5-1 and TRBJ2-3): KAGVTQTPRYLIKTRGQQVTLSCSPISGHRSVSWYQQTPGQGLQFLFEYFSETQRNKGNFPGRFSGRQFSNSRSEMNVSTLELGDSALYLCASSYVGTSGTDTQYFGPGTRLTVL.

CDR3 region: CSVAGQVGDTQYF. DNA for the CDR3: TGCAGCGTCGCTGGACAGGTGGGGGATACGCAGTATTTT. This chain joins TRBV29-1 and TRBJ2-3, with 7 positions matching TRBD1. The CDR3 sequence is 13 residues long. Germline V gives CDR1 SQVTM, CDR2 ANQGSEA. Unmatched junction bases numbered 9, after V lost 6 bases and J lost 6 bases.

V gene TRBV6-1 combines with J gene TRBJ2-7; D is undetermined. This CDR3 comprises 14 residues. V was cut by 2 bases and J by 0 bases, with 8 bases left in between. Germline V gene data show CDR1 as MNHNS and CDR2 as SASEGT. CDR3 coding DNA: TGTGCCAGCAGTGAACATGGGTTCTCCTACGAGCAGTACTTC. Translation gives CASSEHGFSYEQYF.

This chain uses TRBV19 with TRBJ2-7, with a weak D call TRBD1 (5 bases). V was shortened by 8 bases and J by 2 bases, with 13 bases between the two germline ends. Germline V lookup: CDR1 LNHDA, CDR2 SQIVND (reference sequence). The CDR3 contains 13 residues. CDR3 in DNA: TGTGCCAGTCGGATGTCAGGGACCTACGAGCAGTACTTC. It translates to CASRMSGTYEQYF.

Notes on this clone: The same CDR3 arises from other DNA sequences in this sample as well. The rearrangement joins TRBV18 to TRBJ2-5; TRBD1 agrees at 10 bases. There are 14 residues in the CDR3. From germline, CDR1 is KGHSH and CDR2 LQKENI. V lost 5 bases, J lost 2 bases, and 2 bases stayed unmatched. The CDR3 DNA reads TGTGCCAGCTCAAAGGACAGGGGGCAAGAGACCCAGTACTTC. This sequence encodes CASSKDRGQETQYF. Complete variable domain (other parts from reference TRBV18 and TRBJ2-5): NAGVMQNPRHLVRRRGQEARLRCSPMKGHSHVYWYRQLPEEGLKFMVYLQKENIIDESGMPKERFSAEFPKEGPSILRIQQVVRGDSAAYFCASSKDRGQETQYFGPGTRLLVL.

V usage is TRBV12-5 and J usage is TRBJ2-1, with 9 positions matching TRBD1. Germline-derived CDR1 and CDR2 are LGHNT and FRNRAP. This CDR3 has 13 residues. Trimming took 4 bases from V and 7 from J; bases not matched to a gene: 2. This chain's CDR3 is CASGSTGGNEQFF. Written as DNA, the CDR3 is TGTGCTAGTGGTTCGACAGGGGGGAATGAGCAGTTCTTC.

The rearrangement uses TRBV19 and TRBJ2-5, with 7 bases aligning to TRBD2. Germline CDR1 and CDR2: LNHDA and SQIVND (reference sequence). This CDR3 contains 14 residues. V lost 5 bases, J lost 1 base, and 4 bases stayed unmatched. The CDR3 coding sequence is TGTGCCAGTAGTGAAGCGGGGCGCCAAGAGACCCAGTACTTC. Encoded protein: CASSEAGRQETQYF.

The chain employs TRBV28 and TRBJ2-7; D gene uncertain. V was trimmed by 6 bases and J by 1 base, leaving 16 bases between them. CDR1 is MDHEN, CDR2 SYDVKM, per germline. There are 15 residues in the CDR3. CDR3 sequence (DNA): TGTGCCAGCAGCTCACTTACGGGCCCTTCCTACGAGCAGTACTTC. As protein: CASSSLTGPSYEQYF.

This chain connects TRBV7-9 to TRBJ1-2; 8 bases line up with TRBD1. Looked up from germline, CDR1 is SEHNR and CDR2 is FQNEAQ (reference sequence). The ends lost 1 base at V and 6 bases at J; junction bases unmatched: 10. CDR3 length equals 16 residues. CDR3 sequence reads: CASSLVLGQAPNGYTF. The CDR3 nucleotides are TGTGCCAGCAGCTTAGTCTTGGGACAGGCGCCGAATGGCTACACCTTC.

The chain employs TRBV11-2 and TRBJ2-3, with TRBD2 matching over 7 bases. Germline lookup yields CDR1 SGHAT and CDR2 FQNNGV. This CDR3 contains 16 residues. V shed 7 bases, J shed 4 bases, and the junction held 14 bases outside the gene matches. The CDR3: CASTIRWAGAADTQYF. CDR3 nucleotide sequence: TGTGCCAGCACGATTCGGTGGGCGGGAGCCGCAGATACGCAGTATTTT.

This chain uses TRBV5-1 with TRBJ2-7, with 12 bases matching TRBD2. With 4 bases clipped from V and 4 bases from J, the junction kept 6 bases outside the gene matches. Germline assignment: CDR1 SGHRS and CDR2 YFSETQ. This CDR3 contains 15 residues. The CDR3 reads CASSASGGGGYEQYF. For the CDR3, the DNA is TGCGCCAGCAGCGCTAGCGGGGGGGGCGGGTACGAGCAGTACTTC.

With regard to this clone: An end of the junction does not agree with germline; a read error may underlie this. V is TRBV7-9 and J is TRBJ1-1; possibly TRBD1 for D (5 bases). Germline V gene data show CDR1 as SEHNR and CDR2 as FQNEAQ (reference sequence). There are 10 residues in the CDR3. The CDR3 DNA reads TGTGCCAGCACCGACCCGGGACTGAACTTT. Translating gives CASTDPGLNF.

V usage is TRBV5-1 and J usage is TRBJ2-7; D remains ambiguous. CDR1 and CDR2 from the germline V gene are SGHRS and YFSETQ. This CDR3 has 13 amino acids. V dropped 3 bases and J dropped 6 bases, with 13 bases sitting between them. The CDR3 here is CASSSTLAAEQYF. CDR3 DNA sequence: TGCGCCAGCAGCTCAACCCTGGCCGCCGAGCAGTACTTC.

The V call is TRBV5-5, the J call TRBJ1-5; D possibly corresponds to TRBD1 (5 bases). V was trimmed by 0 bases and J by 0 bases, leaving 7 bases between them. Germline V gene lookup returns CDR1 SGHKS and CDR2 YYEKEE (reference sequence). The length of the CDR3 is 15 residues. DNA of the CDR3: TGTGCCAGCAGCTTGGAGACAGTTAGCAATCAGCCCCAGCATTTT. Protein product: CASSLETVSNQPQHF.

The V gene is TRBV5-4, the J gene TRBJ2-7; 10 bases are a match to TRBD2. The junction had 4 bases not matched to a gene; V was cut back by 4 bases and J by 3 bases. The CDR3 has 14 amino acids. In germline, CDR1 is SGHNT, CDR2 YYREEE (reference sequence). The CDR3 sequence is CASSPGLADYEQYF. CDR3 nucleotide sequence: TGTGCCAGCAGCCCAGGACTAGCGGACTACGAGCAGTACTTC.

This clone occurred once. The J gene is TRBJ2-3, the V gene TRBV9, with D unclear. The germline V gene encodes CDR1 SGDLS and CDR2 YYNGEE. There are 16 residues in the CDR3. Trimming removed 0 bases from V and 2 bases from J, with 13 bases in between. The CDR3 sequence is CASSVDPSRTTDTQYF. The CDR3 coding sequence is TGTGCCAGCAGCGTAGACCCCAGTCGGACCACAGATACGCAGTATTTT.

The rearrangement uses TRBV6-1 and TRBJ1-1; possibly TRBD1 for D (6 bases). CDR1 is MNHNS, CDR2 SASEGT, per germline. V was shortened by 7 bases and J by 10 bases, with 13 bases between the two germline ends. The CDR3 has 11 residues. The CDR3 nucleotides read TGTGCCAGCATCCGGGGGCCCGGAGCTTTCTTT. This gives the protein CASIRGPGAFF.

The chain has TRBV18 and TRBJ2-1; D may be TRBD2 (5 bases). The CDR3 length is 13 residues. V was cut by 8 bases and J by 7 bases, with 15 bases left in between. The germline V gene encodes CDR1 KGHSH and CDR2 LQKENI. CDR3 sequence: CASHKNRGNEQFF. In nucleotides, the CDR3 is TGTGCCAGCCATAAAAATCGCGGGAATGAGCAGTTCTTC.

In regard to this clone: A junction boundary mismatches the germline segment, possibly from a read error. The gene calls are TRBV7-7 and TRBJ2-5; maybe TRBD1 (6 bases). Germline CDR1 is SSHAT and CDR2 is FNYEAQ (reference sequence). CDR3 length equals 14 residues. The CDR3 region is CASSLWGRGETQYF. The CDR3 coding sequence is TGTGCTAGCAGCTTATGGGGGCGCGGGGAGACCCAGTACTTC.

This chain uses TRBV6-5 with TRBJ2-4, with D unclear. V was cut by 7 bases and J by 0 bases, with 7 bases left in between. This CDR3 is built from 13 residues. Germline values: CDR1 MNHEY, CDR2 SVGAGI. The DNA for the CDR3 is TGTGCCAGCAAGGACCTAGCCAAAAACATTCAGTACTTC. Amino acids: CASKDLAKNIQYF.

CDR3 sequence reads: CASSNKGGSETQYF. The CDR3 bases are TGTGCCAGCAGCAATAAAGGGGGATCCGAGACCCAGTACTTC. The chain employs TRBV6-5 and TRBJ2-5, with a weak D call TRBD1 (6 bases). The CDR3 runs 14 residues. The V and J ends lost 6 bases and 5 bases respectively, with 16 bases between them. Germline V gene lookup returns CDR1 MNHEY and CDR2 SVGAGI.

This chain uses TRBV9 with TRBJ2-1, with TRBD2 matching over 7 bases. The V and J ends lost 2 bases and 9 bases, in that order; junction bases with no gene match: 8. From germline, CDR1 is SGDLS and CDR2 YYNGEE. The CDR3 runs to 14 residues. CDR3: CASSVNSGSGEQFF. DNA of the CDR3: TGTGCCAGCAGCGTGAATAGCGGGTCGGGTGAGCAGTTCTTC.

This clone was counted only a few times. This rearrangement joins TRBV6-1 to TRBJ1-3, with 7 bases aligning to TRBD1. Germline lookup yields CDR1 MNHNS and CDR2 SASEGT. This CDR3 region has 16 residues. The J segment lost 0 bases and the V segment lost 4 bases, leaving 6 bases of the junction unmatched. The CDR3 loop reads CASSGYPGGSGNTIYF. Here the CDR3 DNA reads TGTGCCAGCAGTGGATATCCAGGGGGCTCTGGAAACACCATATATTTT.

This rearrangement joins TRBV7-3 to TRBJ2-3, with D perhaps TRBD1 (7 bases). CDR3 length: 18 amino acids. In germline, CDR1 is SGHTA, CDR2 FQGTGA. V dropped 1 base and J dropped 3 bases, with 20 bases sitting between them. The CDR3: CASSLNSGGGGLTDTQYF. Here the CDR3 DNA reads TGTGCCAGCAGCTTAAATTCTGGCGGAGGGGGCTTAACAGATACGCAGTATTTT. Filled out from reference TRBV7-3 and TRBJ2-3, the complete variable domain reads GAGVSQTPSNKVTEKGKYVELRCDPISGHTALYWYRQSLGQGPEFLIYFQGTGAADDSGLPNDRFFAVRPEGSVSTLKIQRTERGDSAVYLCASSLNSGGGGLTDTQYFGPGTRLTVL.